This TCR beta chain was found in a study of shared clonotypes between healthy human individuals. Data came from immunoSEQ multiplex PCR; TCRdb stores just in-frame clones and leaves some out. The profile covers 800,000 to 1,200,000 clones, with around 78% appearing a single time and about 0.52% taken by the ten largest. V trimming: 6 bases; J trimming: 10 bases; junction bases outside the gene matches: 7. This CDR3 spans 13 amino acids. Per germline, CDR1 KGHSH and CDR2 LQKENI. The TCR sequence derives from a man between 18 and 29 years old in good health. Some clones in this sample may be carry-over from other donors' samples. Material for sequencing was memory CD4+ T cells from PBMCs. As for subset: CD45RA-negative fraction. The rearrangement links TRBV18 to TRBJ2-1; 9 bases line up with TRBD2. The CDR3 DNA sequence: TGTGCCAGCTCCCCCGGGACTAGCCGCGAGCAGTTCTTC. Protein: CASSPGTSREQFF. The whole variable domain, remainder taken from reference TRBV18 and TRBJ2-1, is NAGVMQNPRHLVRRRGQEARLRCSPMKGHSHVYWYRQLPEEGLKFMVYLQKENIIDESGMPKERFSAEFPKEGPSILRIQQVVRGDSAAYFCASSPGTSREQFFGPGTRLTVL.